The 13 T cell receptor beta chains below come from one sample, sequenced in a study of read filtering for tumor transcriptome and immune sequencing (dated by TCRdb to 2019 to 2021). Sequenced on an Illumina HiSeq 4000. TCR libraries were built from 400 to 450 ng RNA with the Immunoverse kit, using molecular barcoded adaptors covering alpha/delta and beta/gamma chains. TCRdb's own reprocessing of the public reads used fastp at Q25 and MiXCR and kept productive beta chains. Rows are combined by CDR3 protein, so each entry shows the most common genes and DNA. Across this sample there are about 58,000 distinct CDR3 sequences, with approximately 13% seen only once. 16% of the sample rests with the top ten. Sequences were obtained from a population of CD138-negative cells sorted from bone marrow. The cell subset or site tag for this specimen amounts to: bone marrow mononuclear cells depleted of CD138+ plasma/myeloma cells by negative magnetic selection. The receptors originated from a donor aged 40 or over with multiple myeloma.

Ten or more counts support this clonotype. The gene calls are TRBV3-1 and TRBJ2-1; D perhaps matches TRBD2 (5 bases). The CDR3 has 16 amino acids. CDR1 is LGHDT and CDR2 is YNNKEL in the germline V gene (reference sequence). Trimming removed 3 bases at V and 6 bases at J, with 18 bases between. Here the CDR3 DNA reads TGTGCCAGCAGCCATAGCATAAATCGACGGGGCAATGAGCAGTTCTTC. Translated: CASSHSINRRGNEQFF.

This clonotype was picked up many times. The rearrangement uses TRBV3-1 and TRBJ2-7, with TRBD2 matching 7 bases. Germline CDR1 reads LGHDT; CDR2 reads YNNKEL (reference sequence). This CDR3 is built from 15 residues. V shed 0 bases and J 0 bases; nucleotides not matched to a gene: 2. The CDR3 reads CASSQDGGGSYEQYF. CDR3 in DNA: TGTGCCAGCAGCCAAGATGGGGGGGGCTCCTACGAGCAGTACTTC.

This clonotype was recorded many times. J is TRBJ2-3 and V is TRBV4-1; D gene ambiguous. The V gene lost 4 bases and the J gene lost 2 bases, with 10 bases spanning the gap. The germline V gene has CDR1 MGHRA and CDR2 YSYEKL. The CDR3 is made up of 14 amino acids. The chain's CDR3 is CASSPGPNTDTQYF. The CDR3 DNA reads as TGCGCCAGCAGCCCTGGACCAAACACAGATACGCAGTATTTT.

This clonotype was detected a few times. V is TRBV25-1 and J is TRBJ2-5; a weak D match, TRBD1 (5 bases). CDR3 length: 14 residues. Germline lookup yields CDR1 MGHDK and CDR2 SYGVNS. The germline V and J ends were trimmed by 6 bases and 5 bases, with 16 bases remaining between them. Here the CDR3 reads CASSPTDARETQYF. In DNA, the CDR3 is TGTGCCAGCAGCCCGACAGACGCCCGGGAGACCCAGTACTTC. Based on the CDR3 plus reference TRBV25-1 and TRBJ2-5, the full variable domain is EADIYQTPRYLVIGTGKKITLECSQTMGHDKMYWYQQDPGMELHLIHYSYGVNSTEKGDLSSESTVSRIRTEHFPLTLESARPSHTSQYLCASSPTDARETQYFGPGTRLLVL.

This clonotype was recorded at least ten times. The V call is TRBV12-3 or TRBV12-4, the J call TRBJ2-5; TRBD2 agrees at 8 bases. The CDR3 has 15 residues. V shed 3 bases, J shed 1 base, and the junction held 4 bases outside the gene matches. The CDR3 DNA sequence: TGTGCCAGCAGTTTGGCGGGGGGTTTCCAAGAGACCCAGTACTTC. Its translation: CASSLAGGFQETQYF.

With regard to this clonotype: A far bigger clonotype differs at one base, so this is likely a read error. CDR3 amino acids: CASSQGALVRRDNEQFF. The CDR3 nucleotides read TGTGCCAGCAGCCAGGGGGCTCTGGTACGGAGGGACAATGAGCAGTTCTTC. The V gene is TRBV11-2, the J gene TRBJ2-1; 8 nucleotides align to TRBD1. Looked up from germline, CDR1 is SGHAT and CDR2 is FQNNGV. This CDR3 is built from 17 residues. Trimming removed 5 bases from V and 5 bases from J; junction bases left unmatched: 14.

This clonotype was found many times. The rearrangement uses TRBV7-9 and TRBJ1-1, with a weak D call TRBD1 (5 bases). This CDR3 spans 13 amino acids. In germline, CDR1 is SEHNR, CDR2 FQNEAQ (reference sequence). The V and J ends lost 11 bases and 5 bases respectively, with 18 bases between them. The CDR3 bases are TGTGCCGGCGGGGGGATTGGGCGGACTGAAGCTTTCTTT. Translation: CAGGGIGRTEAFF. Full variable domain (outside the CDR3, taken from reference TRBV7-9 and TRBJ1-1): DTGVSQNPRHKITKRGQNVTFRCDPISEHNRLYWYRQTLGQGPEFLTYFQNEAQLEKSRLLSDRFSAERPKGSFSTLEIQRTEQGDSAMYLCAGGGIGRTEAFFGQGTRLTVV.

This clonotype showed up just a few times. One base away lies a much larger clone, so this may be a sequencing read error. The CDR3 does not close with the conserved phenylalanine or tryptophan, likely indicating a read error. The chain couples TRBV30 to TRBJ2-3, with TRBD2 matching over 7 bases. V gave up 5 bases and J gave up 2 bases; unmatched junction bases: 7. CDR1 and CDR2 from the germline V gene are GTSNPN and SVGIG (reference sequence). The CDR3 consists of 14 residues. CDR3 sequence (DNA): TGTGCCTGGCTGACTAGCAGATTCACAGATACGCAGTATATT. Its protein is CAWLTSRFTDTQYI.

This clonotype appeared many times. The V gene is TRBV20-1, the J gene TRBJ2-1, with TRBD2 matching 7 bases. The CDR3 has 12 residues. From germline, CDR1 is DFQATT and CDR2 SNEGSKA (reference sequence). Germline trimming cut 2 bases from V and 10 bases from J; bases unmatched to any gene: 5. CDR3 in amino acids: CSARKRGGEQFF. DNA for the CDR3: TGCAGTGCTAGAAAGCGGGGCGGGGAGCAGTTCTTC.

In its sample, this clonotype was seen many times. The V call is TRBV11-2, the J call TRBJ1-1; weak D call: TRBD1 (6 bases). The germline CDR1 and CDR2 sequences are SGHAT and FQNNGV. The CDR3 extends over 15 amino acids. Trimming stripped 5 bases from V and 1 base from J, with 14 bases between. CDR3 protein: CASSPGGRGNTEAFF. The DNA for the CDR3 is TGTGCCAGCAGCCCAGGTGGCAGGGGGAACACTGAAGCTTTCTTT.

This clonotype has at least ten counts. The V call is TRBV5-4, the J call TRBJ1-2; 9 bases are a match to TRBD1. Unmatched junction bases numbered 12, after V lost 2 bases and J lost 7 bases. The germline V gene encodes CDR1 SGHNT and CDR2 YYREEE (reference sequence). The CDR3 totals 16 residues. The CDR3 protein is CASSFRTGERIPGYTF. In DNA, the CDR3 is TGTGCCAGCAGCTTTCGGACAGGGGAAAGAATTCCTGGCTACACCTTC.

This clonotype has at least ten counts. The chain employs TRBV20-1 and TRBJ2-7; possible D gene TRBD2, 5 bases. Trimming shortened V by 2 bases and J by 7 bases, and 18 bases separated the two germline ends. Germline CDR1 DFQATT, CDR2 SNEGSKA (reference sequence). The CDR3 is 14 amino acids. The CDR3 loop is CSARIPTPGGEQYF. CDR3 DNA: TGCAGTGCTAGAATCCCCACACCCGGCGGGGAGCAGTACTTC.

The rearrangement uses TRBV2 and TRBJ1-1; D is unresolved. Trimming left V 4 bases short and J 3 bases short, with 15 bases between. From germline, CDR1 is SNHLY and CDR2 FYNNEI. The CDR3 runs 15 residues. CDR3 sequence reads: CASSGRVYVDTEAFF. For the CDR3, the DNA is TGTGCCAGCAGTGGGAGGGTTTATGTGGACACTGAAGCTTTCTTT.